This T cell receptor (beta chain) was sequenced during a study of shared clonotypes between healthy human individuals. Study-wide points: Sampling covered nothing but blood. Tissue TCR repertoires likely differ from those found in blood. Genetic and exposure-history diversity was limited by the few donors. Clonotype sharing across donors was expected to vary with sequencing depth. A handful of donors held around 5% of naive CD4 clonotypes in common.

The CDR3 is 15 amino acids. Germline values: CDR1 LNHNV, CDR2 YYDKDF (reference sequence). Unmatched junction bases numbered 4, after V lost 4 bases and J lost 3 bases. Naive CD8 cells, CD45RO-negative and positively selected for CCR7, excluded terminally differentiated effector memory CD45RA+ cells. Data came from immunoSEQ multiplex PCR; TCRdb stores just in-frame clones and leaves some out. The sample shows about 820,000 clones, around 93% of them seen only once. In regard to this clone: The antigen remains unidentified.

The V and J genes are TRBV15 and TRBJ2-7; the match to TRBD2 covers 12 bases. The sample was naive CD8+ T cells sorted from blood. The TCR sequence derives from a man aged 30 to 45 in good health. The CDR3 sequence is CATSTRTSGIYEQYF. CDR3 sequence (DNA): TGTGCCACCAGCACCCGGACTAGCGGGATCTACGAGCAGTACTTC.